This T cell receptor (beta chain) was captured by sequencing in a study of cytomegalovirus exposure and HLA in healthy donors. The V gene's germline CDR1 is SGHNT and CDR2 YENEEA. The CDR3 consists of 13 residues. With 5 bases clipped from V and 3 bases from J, the junction kept 2 bases outside the gene matches. Data came from immunoSEQ multiplex PCR; TCRdb stores just in-frame clones and leaves some out. The data contain 52,000 or so clones, 89% of them singletons. The specimen was PBMCs. The clonotype was recovered from a woman under 30 in good health and CMV-seronegative. The chain carries TRBV11-3 and TRBJ1-1; TRBD1 matches at 8 bases. This CDR3 reads CASSPDRDTEAFF. CDR3 in DNA: TGTGCCAGCAGCCCGGACAGGGACACTGAAGCTTTCTTT. The variable domain in full, with the rest retrieved from reference TRBV11-3 and TRBJ1-1, is EAGVVQSPRYKIIEKKQPVAFWCNPISGHNTLYWYLQNLGQGPELLIRYENEEAVDDSQLPKDRFSAERLKGVDSTLKIQPAELGDSAVYLCASSPDRDTEAFFGQGTRLTVV.